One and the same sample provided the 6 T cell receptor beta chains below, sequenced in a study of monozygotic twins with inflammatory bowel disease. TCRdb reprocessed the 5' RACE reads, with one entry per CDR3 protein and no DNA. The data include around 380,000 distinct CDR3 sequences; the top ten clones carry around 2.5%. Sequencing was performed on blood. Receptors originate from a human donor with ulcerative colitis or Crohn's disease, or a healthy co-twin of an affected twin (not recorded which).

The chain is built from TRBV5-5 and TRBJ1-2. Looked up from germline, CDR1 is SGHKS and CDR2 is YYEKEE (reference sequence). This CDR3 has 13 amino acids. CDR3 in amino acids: CASSLFEGGGYTF.

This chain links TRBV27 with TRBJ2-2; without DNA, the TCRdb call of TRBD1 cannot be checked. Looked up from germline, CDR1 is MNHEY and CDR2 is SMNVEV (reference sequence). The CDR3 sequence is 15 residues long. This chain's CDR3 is CASSLSGQGSGELFF.

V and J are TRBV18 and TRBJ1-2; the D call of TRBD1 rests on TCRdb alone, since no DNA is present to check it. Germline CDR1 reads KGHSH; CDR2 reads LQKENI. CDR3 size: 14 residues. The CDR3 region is CASSPLTGDDGYTF.

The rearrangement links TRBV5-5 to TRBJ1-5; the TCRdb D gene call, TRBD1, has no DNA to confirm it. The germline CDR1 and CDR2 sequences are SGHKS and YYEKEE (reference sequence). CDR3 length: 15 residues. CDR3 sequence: CASSPGTGLNQPQHF.

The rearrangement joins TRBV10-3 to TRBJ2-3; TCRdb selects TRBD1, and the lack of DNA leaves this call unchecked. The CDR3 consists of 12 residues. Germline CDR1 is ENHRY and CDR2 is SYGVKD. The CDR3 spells CAISRDADTQYF.

The chain's CDR3 is CASSRTTPNTGELFF. The chain employs TRBV7-8 and TRBJ2-2. The length of the CDR3 is 15 residues. Per germline, CDR1 SGHVS and CDR2 FQNEAQ.